Presented here are 6 T cell receptor beta chains from one specimen sequenced in a study of beta chain features in type 1 diabetes. Regarding the study as a whole: TCRB CDR3s were moderately but significantly shorter in Type 1 diabetes patients in all four CD4+ subsets.

The isolated RNA, all of it, was reverse transcribed, so expressed TCRB transcripts were what got sequenced. Repertoires were generated with immunoSEQ multiplex PCR, while TCRdb's copy carries only in-frame clones and drops some. The sample records about 340,000 clones, roughly 8.8% being singletons. Their antigens are not known. The sample taken for sequencing was central memory CD4+ T cells from blood. The origin of the receptors is a man aged 25-45 years with type 1 diabetes.

This rearrangement joins TRBV2 to TRBJ2-7; TRBD1 or TRBD2 may be the D gene (6 bases each). This CDR3 region has 17 residues. V gave up 3 bases and J gave up 4 bases, with 22 bases separating them. Germline V lookup: CDR1 SNHLY, CDR2 FYNNEI. The chain's CDR3 is CASSEEGWAGVKYEQYF. The CDR3 DNA reads TGTGCCAGCAGTGAGGAGGGTTGGGCAGGGGTCAAGTACGAGCAGTACTTC.

Only a few counts were recorded for this clone. The chain couples TRBV11-2 to TRBJ1-6; 7 positions agree with TRBD1. CDR1 and CDR2 (germline): SGHAT, FQNNGV. CDR3 length equals 13 residues. The junction had 1 base not matched to a gene; V was cut back by 4 bases and J by 7 bases. CDR3 loop: CASSSQGNSPLHF. CDR3 coding DNA: TGTGCCAGCAGCTCACAGGGGAATTCACCCCTCCACTTT.

CDR3: CASSLLSGTRDEQFF. The CDR3 DNA reads TGCGCCAGCAGCCTCCTAAGCGGGACTAGGGATGAGCAGTTCTTC. This chain links TRBV5-1 with TRBJ2-1; 8 nucleotides line up with TRBD2. The CDR3 extends over 15 amino acids. Germline V gives CDR1 SGHRS, CDR2 YFSETQ. V trimming: 4 bases; J trimming: 8 bases; junction bases outside the gene matches: 11.

Remarks on this clone: One junction end does not reproduce the germline sequence, and a read error may be involved. The rearrangement links TRBV5-1 to TRBJ2-5; D may be TRBD1 or TRBD2 (6 bases each). The CDR3 sequence is 14 residues long. CDR1 and CDR2 from the germline V gene are SGHRS and YFSETQ. The DNA of the CDR3 is TGCGCCAGCAGTTTGGGGGGCACGTGGGAGACCCAGTACTTC. Residues: CASSLGGTWETQYF.

V is TRBV13 and J is TRBJ1-4; no definite D call. Per germline, CDR1 PRHDT and CDR2 FYEKMQ (reference sequence). V was clipped by 1 base and J by 7 bases, with 7 bases between them. The CDR3 extends over 13 amino acids. CDR3 loop: CASSLDRAEKLFF. CDR3 coding DNA: TGTGCCAGCAGCTTAGATCGGGCTGAAAAACTGTTTTTT.

This rearrangement joins TRBV30 to TRBJ2-1, with D possibly TRBD1 on 6 matching bases. CDR1 and CDR2 from the germline V gene are GTSNPN and SVGIG (reference sequence). The CDR3 totals 14 residues. Trimming took off 5 bases at V and 0 bases at J, with 11 bases between the two ends. CDR3 DNA sequence: TGTGCCTGGGCCGGACAGTACTCCTACAATGAGCAGTTCTTC. Translating it yields CAWAGQYSYNEQFF.